The 4 T cell receptor beta chains listed next were all sequenced from one sample in a study of coeliac disease. Profiled with immunoSEQ multiplex PCR; TCRdb holds only in-frame clones, not every one. The table includes 4,000 to 5,500 clones, about 70% detected once. Sequencing was carried out using lymphocytes from the gut lamina propria. All receptors derive from a man between 18 and 29 years old with celiac disease on a gluten-free diet.

The chain has TRBV27 and TRBJ2-1; 8 bases are a match to TRBD2. The V segment lost 5 bases and the J segment 6 bases; nucleotides outside the gene matches: 9. Germline V gene lookup returns CDR1 MNHEY and CDR2 SMNVEV (reference sequence). This CDR3 has 15 residues. The CDR3 is CASSPTGGPRNEQFF. CDR3 nucleotides: TGTGCCAGCAGTCCCACGGGGGGGCCCCGCAATGAGCAGTTCTTC.

V usage is TRBV7-2 and J usage is TRBJ2-2; 8 nucleotides align to TRBD2. The CDR3 length is 16 residues. The junction had 12 bases not matched to a gene; V was cut back by 6 bases and J by 6 bases. Per germline, CDR1 SGHTA and CDR2 FQGNSA. CDR3 sequence reads: CASRPISGAGAGELFF. CDR3 in DNA: TGTGCCAGCAGGCCTATCTCTGGAGCGGGGGCCGGGGAGCTGTTTTTT.

This chain joins TRBV7-9 and TRBJ2-3; TRBD1 aligns across 7 bases. CDR3 size: 14 residues. Trimming took 2 bases from V and 4 from J; bases not matched to a gene: 3. CDR1 and CDR2 (germline): SEHNR, FQNEAQ (reference sequence). The CDR3 region is CASSLRQGPDTQYF. The CDR3 nucleotides read TGTGCCAGCAGCTTACGACAGGGACCAGATACGCAGTATTTT.

The rearrangement links TRBV2 to TRBJ2-4; 7 bases line up with TRBD2. V lost 6 bases to trimming and J lost 0 bases; unmatched junction nucleotides: 8. This CDR3 region has 16 residues. CDR1 is SNHLY and CDR2 is FYNNEI in the germline V gene. CDR3 in amino acids: CASRARREGAKNIQYF. Written as DNA, the CDR3 is TGTGCCAGCAGGGCGCGGAGGGAGGGAGCCAAAAACATTCAGTACTTC. Using reference TRBV2 and TRBJ2-4 for the parts outside the CDR3, the full variable domain is EPEVTQTPSHQVTQMGQEVILRCVPISNHLYFYWYRQILGQKVEFLVSFYNNEISEKSEIFDDQFSVERPDGSNFTLKIRSTKLEDSAMYFCASRARREGAKNIQYFGAGTRLSVL.